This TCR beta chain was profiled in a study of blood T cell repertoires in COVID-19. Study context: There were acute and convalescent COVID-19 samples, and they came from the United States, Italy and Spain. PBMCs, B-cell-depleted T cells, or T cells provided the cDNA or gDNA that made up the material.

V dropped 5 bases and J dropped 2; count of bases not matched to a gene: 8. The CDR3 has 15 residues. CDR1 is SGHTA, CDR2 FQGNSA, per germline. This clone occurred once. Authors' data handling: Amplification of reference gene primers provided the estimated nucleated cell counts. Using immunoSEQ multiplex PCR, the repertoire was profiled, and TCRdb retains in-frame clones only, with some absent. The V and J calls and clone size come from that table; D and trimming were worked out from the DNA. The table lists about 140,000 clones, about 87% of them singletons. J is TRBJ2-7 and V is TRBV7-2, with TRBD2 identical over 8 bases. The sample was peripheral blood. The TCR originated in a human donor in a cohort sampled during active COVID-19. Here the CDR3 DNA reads TGTGCCAGCAGCCCCCAGGCGGGAGGCCCCTACGAGCAGTACTTC. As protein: CASSPQAGGPYEQYF.